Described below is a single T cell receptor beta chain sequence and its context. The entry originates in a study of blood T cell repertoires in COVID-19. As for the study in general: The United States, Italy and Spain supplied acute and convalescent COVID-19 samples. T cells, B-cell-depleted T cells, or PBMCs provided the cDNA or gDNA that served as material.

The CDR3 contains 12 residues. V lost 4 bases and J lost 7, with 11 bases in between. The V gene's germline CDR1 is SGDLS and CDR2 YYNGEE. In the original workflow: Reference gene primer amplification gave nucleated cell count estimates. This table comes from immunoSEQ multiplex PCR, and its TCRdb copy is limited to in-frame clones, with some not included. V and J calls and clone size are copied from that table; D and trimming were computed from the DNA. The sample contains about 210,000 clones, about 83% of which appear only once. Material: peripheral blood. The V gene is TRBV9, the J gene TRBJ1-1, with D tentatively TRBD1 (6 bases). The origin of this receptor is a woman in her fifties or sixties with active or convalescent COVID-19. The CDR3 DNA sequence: TGTGCCAGCAGCTCTCAGGGGCTTGAAGCTTTCTTT. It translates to CASSSQGLEAFF. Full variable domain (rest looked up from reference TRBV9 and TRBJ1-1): DSGVTQTPKHLITATGQRVTLRCSPRSGDLSVYWYQQSLDQGLQFLIQYYNGEERAKGNILERFSAQQFPDLHSELNLSSLELGDSALYFCASSSQGLEAFFGQGTRLTVV.